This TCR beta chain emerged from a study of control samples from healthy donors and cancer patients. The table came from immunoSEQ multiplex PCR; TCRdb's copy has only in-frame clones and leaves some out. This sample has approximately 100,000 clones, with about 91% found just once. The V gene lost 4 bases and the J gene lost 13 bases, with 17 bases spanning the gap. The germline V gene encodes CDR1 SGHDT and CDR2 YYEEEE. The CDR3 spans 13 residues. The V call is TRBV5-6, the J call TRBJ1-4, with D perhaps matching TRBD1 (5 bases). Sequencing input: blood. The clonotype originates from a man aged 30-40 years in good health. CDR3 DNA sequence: TGTGCCAGCAGCGGAAAACAGGTGTCAGGACTGTTTTTT. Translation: CASSGKQVSGLFF. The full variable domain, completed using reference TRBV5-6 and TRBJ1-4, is DAGVTQSPTHLIKTRGQQVTLRCSPKSGHDTVSWYQQALGQGPQFIFQYYEEEERQRGNFPDRFSGHQFPNYSSELNVNALLLGDSALYLCASSGKQVSGLFFGSGTQLSVL.